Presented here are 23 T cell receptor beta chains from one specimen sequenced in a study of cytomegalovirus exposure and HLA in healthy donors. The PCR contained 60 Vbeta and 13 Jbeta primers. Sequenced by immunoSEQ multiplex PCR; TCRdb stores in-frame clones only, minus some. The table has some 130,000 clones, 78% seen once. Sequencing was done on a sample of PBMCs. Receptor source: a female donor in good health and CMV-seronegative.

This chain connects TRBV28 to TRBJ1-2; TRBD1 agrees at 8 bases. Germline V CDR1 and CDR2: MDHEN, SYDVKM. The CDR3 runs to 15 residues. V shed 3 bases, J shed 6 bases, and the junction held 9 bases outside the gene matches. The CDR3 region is CASSFYLDRGDGYTF. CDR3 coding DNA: TGTGCCAGCAGTTTCTACCTTGACAGGGGTGATGGCTACACCTTC.

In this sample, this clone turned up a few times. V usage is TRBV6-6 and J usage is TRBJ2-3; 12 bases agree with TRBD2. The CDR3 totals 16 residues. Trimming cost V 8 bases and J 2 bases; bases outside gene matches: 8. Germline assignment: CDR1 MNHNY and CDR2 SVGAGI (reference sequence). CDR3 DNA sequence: TGTGCCAGCTCTCCTCGGACTAGCGGGACCACAGATACGCAGTATTTT. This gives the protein CASSPRTSGTTDTQYF.

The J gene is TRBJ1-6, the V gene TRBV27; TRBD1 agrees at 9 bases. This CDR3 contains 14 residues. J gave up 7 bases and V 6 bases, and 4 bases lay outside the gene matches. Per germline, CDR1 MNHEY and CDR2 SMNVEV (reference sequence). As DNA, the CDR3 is TGTGCCAGCAGCCCTGACAGGGGGAATTCACCCCTCCACTTT. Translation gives CASSPDRGNSPLHF.

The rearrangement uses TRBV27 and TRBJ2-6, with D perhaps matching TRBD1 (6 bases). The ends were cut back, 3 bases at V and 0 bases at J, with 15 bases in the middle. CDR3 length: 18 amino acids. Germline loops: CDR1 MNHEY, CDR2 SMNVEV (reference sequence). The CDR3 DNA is TGTGCCAGCAGTTTCGAGACAGGCGCCGACTCTGGGGCCAACGTCCTGACTTTC. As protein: CASSFETGADSGANVLTF.

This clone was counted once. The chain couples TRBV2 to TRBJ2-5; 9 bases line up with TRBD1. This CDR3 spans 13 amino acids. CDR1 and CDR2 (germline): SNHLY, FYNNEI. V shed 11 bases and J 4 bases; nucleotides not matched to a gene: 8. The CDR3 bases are TGTGCCGGAAACAGGGGGCGCCGAGAGACCCAGTACTTC. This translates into CAGNRGRRETQYF.

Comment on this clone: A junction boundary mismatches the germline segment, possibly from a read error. CDR3 in DNA: TGTGCCAGCAGTTACCGGGACTCCCACAATGAGCAGTTCTTC. Translating it yields CASSYRDSHNEQFF. The genes are TRBV6-6 and TRBJ2-1, with D possibly matching TRBD2 (6 bases). CDR1 MNHNY and CDR2 SVGAGI come from the germline V gene (reference sequence). CDR3 length: 14 amino acids.

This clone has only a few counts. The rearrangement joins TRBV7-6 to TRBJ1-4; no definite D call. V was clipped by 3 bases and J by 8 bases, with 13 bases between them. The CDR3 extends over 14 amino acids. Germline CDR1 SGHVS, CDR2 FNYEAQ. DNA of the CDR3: TGTGCCAGCAGCTTGGCCGCCACGGGGGAAAAACTGTTTTTT. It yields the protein CASSLAATGEKLFF. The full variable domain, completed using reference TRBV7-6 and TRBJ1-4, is GAGVSQSPRYKVTKRGQDVALRCDPISGHVSLYWYRQALGQGPEFLTYFNYEAQQDKSGLPNDRFSAERPEGSISTLTIQRTEQRDSAMYRCASSLAATGEKLFFGSGTQLSVL.

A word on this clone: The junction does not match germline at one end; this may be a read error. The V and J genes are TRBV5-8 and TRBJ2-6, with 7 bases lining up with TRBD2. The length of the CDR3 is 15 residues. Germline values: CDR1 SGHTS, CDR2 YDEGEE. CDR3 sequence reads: CASSYGGTGANGLTF. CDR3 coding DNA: TGTGCCAGCAGCTACGGGGGGACCGGGGCCAACGGCCTGACTTTC.

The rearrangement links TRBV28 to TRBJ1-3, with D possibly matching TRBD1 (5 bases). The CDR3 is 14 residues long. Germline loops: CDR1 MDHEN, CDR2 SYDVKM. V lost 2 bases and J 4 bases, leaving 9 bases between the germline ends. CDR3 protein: CASSLRYRGNTIYF. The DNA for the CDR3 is TGTGCCAGCAGTTTAAGGTACAGGGGAAACACCATATATTTT.

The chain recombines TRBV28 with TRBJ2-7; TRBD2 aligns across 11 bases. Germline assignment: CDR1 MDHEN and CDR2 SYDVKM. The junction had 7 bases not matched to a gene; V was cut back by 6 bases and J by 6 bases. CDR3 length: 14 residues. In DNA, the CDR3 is TGTGCCAGCAGCCCCGGGACTAGCGGCCGCGAGCAGTACTTC. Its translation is CASSPGTSGREQYF.

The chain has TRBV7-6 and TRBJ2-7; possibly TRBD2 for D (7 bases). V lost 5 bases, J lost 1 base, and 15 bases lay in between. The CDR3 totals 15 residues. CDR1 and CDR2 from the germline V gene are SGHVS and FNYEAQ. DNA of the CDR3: TGTGCCAGCAGCGCCGGGGGAGGGGGATCCTACGAGCAGTACTTC. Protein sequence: CASSAGGGGSYEQYF.

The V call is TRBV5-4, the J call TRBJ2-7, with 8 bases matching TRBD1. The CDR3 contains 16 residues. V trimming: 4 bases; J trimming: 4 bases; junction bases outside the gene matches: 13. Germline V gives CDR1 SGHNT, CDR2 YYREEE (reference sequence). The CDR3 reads CASSTLGGQAGYEQYF. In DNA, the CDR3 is TGTGCCAGCAGCACCCTCGGGGGACAGGCAGGGTACGAGCAGTACTTC.

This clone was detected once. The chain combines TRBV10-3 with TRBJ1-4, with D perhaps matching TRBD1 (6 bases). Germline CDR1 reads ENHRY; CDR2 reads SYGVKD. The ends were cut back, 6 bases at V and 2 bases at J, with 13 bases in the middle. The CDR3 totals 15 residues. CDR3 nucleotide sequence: TGTGCCATCAGATCATCAGGGGAGACTAATGAAAAACTGTTTTTT. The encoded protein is CAIRSSGETNEKLFF.

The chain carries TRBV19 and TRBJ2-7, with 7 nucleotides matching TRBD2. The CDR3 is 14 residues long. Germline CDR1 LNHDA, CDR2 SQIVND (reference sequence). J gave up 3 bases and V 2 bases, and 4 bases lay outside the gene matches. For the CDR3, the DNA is TGTGCCAGTAGTATATCAGCGGGAATCTACGAGCAGTACTTC. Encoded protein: CASSISAGIYEQYF.

The CDR3 bases are TGTGCCAGCAGCCCCGGTAGACAGGGAGGTGGGAACATTCAGTACTTC. Translation gives CASSPGRQGGGNIQYF. This chain uses TRBV5-4 with TRBJ2-4, with D perhaps matching TRBD1 (7 bases). V dropped 4 bases and J dropped 7 bases, with 21 bases sitting between them. Germline V CDR1 and CDR2: SGHNT, YYREEE (reference sequence). The length of the CDR3 is 16 residues.

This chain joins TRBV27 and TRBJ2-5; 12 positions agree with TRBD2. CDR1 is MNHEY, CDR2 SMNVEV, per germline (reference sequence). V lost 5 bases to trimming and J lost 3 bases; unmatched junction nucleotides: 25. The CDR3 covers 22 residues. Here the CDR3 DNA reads TGTGCCAGCAGTCATTCAGGGGGGTGGCCCGGACTAGCGGGAATGTCAAAAGAGACCCAGTACTTC. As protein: CASSHSGGWPGLAGMSKETQYF.

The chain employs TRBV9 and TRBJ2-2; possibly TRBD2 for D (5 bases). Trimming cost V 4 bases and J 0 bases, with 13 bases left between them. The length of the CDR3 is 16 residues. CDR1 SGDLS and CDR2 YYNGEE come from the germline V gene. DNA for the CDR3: TGTGCCAGCAGCCCAACTAGTCGCGCGAACACCGGGGAGCTGTTTTTT. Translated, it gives CASSPTSRANTGELFF.

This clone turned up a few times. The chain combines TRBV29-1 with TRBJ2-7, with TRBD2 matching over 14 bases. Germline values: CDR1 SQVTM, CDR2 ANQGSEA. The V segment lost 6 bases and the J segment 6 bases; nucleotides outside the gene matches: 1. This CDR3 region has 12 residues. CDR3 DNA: TGCAGCGTGGGGACTAGCGGGGGCGAGCAGTACTTC. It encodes CSVGTSGGEQYF.

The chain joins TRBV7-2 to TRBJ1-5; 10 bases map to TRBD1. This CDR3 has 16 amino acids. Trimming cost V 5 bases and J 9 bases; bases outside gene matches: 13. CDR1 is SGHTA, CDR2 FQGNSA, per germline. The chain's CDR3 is CASSATGTGVWRPQHF. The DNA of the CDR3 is TGTGCCAGCAGCGCGACCGGGACAGGGGTTTGGCGGCCCCAGCATTTT.

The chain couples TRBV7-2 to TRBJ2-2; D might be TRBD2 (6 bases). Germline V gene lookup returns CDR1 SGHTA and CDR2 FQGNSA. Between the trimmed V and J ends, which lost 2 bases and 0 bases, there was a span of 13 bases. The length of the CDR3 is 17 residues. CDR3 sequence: CASSLLAGPTNTGELFF. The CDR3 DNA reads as TGTGCCAGCAGCTTATTGGCGGGACCTACGAACACCGGGGAGCTGTTTTTT. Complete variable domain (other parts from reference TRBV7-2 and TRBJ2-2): GAGVSQSPSNKVTEKGKDVELRCDPISGHTALYWYRQSLGQGLEFLIYFQGNSAPDKSGLPSDRFSAERTGGSVSTLTIQRTQQEDSAVYLCASSLLAGPTNTGELFFGEGSRLTVL.

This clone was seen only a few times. The CDR3 loop is CASSPRQVDNEQFF. The CDR3 nucleotides read TGTGCCAGCTCACCCAGACAGGTTGACAATGAGCAGTTCTTC. The gene calls are TRBV18 and TRBJ2-1, with D maybe TRBD1 (6 bases). The V and J ends lost 3 bases and 5 bases respectively, with 11 bases between them. This CDR3 has 14 amino acids. In germline, CDR1 is KGHSH, CDR2 LQKENI.

The CDR3 region is CASSSQGGGAVNTQYF. For the CDR3, the DNA is TGTGCCAGCAGTTCGCAGGGAGGGGGGGCGGTAAATACGCAGTATTTT. This chain uses TRBV28 with TRBJ2-3; D may be TRBD2 (7 bases). The V and J ends lost 4 bases and 7 bases respectively, with 21 bases between them. Germline lookup yields CDR1 MDHEN and CDR2 SYDVKM. CDR3 length equals 16 residues.

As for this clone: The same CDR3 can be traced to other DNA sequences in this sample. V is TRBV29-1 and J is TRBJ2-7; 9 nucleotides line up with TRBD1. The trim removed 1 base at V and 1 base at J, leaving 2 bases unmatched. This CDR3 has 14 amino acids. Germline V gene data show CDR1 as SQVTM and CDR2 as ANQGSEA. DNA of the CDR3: TGCAGCGTTGAAGGAGGGACAGGGTCCTACGAGCAGTACTTC. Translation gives CSVEGGTGSYEQYF.